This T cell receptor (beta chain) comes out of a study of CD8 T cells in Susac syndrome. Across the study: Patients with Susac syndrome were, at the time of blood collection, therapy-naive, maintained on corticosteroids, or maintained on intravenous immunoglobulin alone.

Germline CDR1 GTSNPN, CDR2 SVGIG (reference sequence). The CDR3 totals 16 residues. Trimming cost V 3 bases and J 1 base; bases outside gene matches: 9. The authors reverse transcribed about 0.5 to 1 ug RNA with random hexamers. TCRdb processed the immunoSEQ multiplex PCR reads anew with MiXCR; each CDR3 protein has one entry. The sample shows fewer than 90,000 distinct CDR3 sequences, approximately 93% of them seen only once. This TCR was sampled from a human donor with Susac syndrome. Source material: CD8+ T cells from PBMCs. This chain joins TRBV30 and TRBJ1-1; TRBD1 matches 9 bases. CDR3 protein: CAWRKTGGPWNTEAFF. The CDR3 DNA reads TGTGCCTGGAGGAAAACAGGGGGCCCTTGGAACACTGAAGCTTTCTTT. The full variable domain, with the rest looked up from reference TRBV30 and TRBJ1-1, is SQTIHQWPATLVQPVGSPLSLECTVEGTSNPNLYWYRQAAGRGLQLLFYSVGIGQISSEVPQNLSASRPQDRQFILSSKKLLLSDSGFYLCAWRKTGGPWNTEAFFGQGTRLTVV.